This passage covers 13 T cell receptor beta chains from one sample sequenced in a study of blood T cell repertoires in COVID-19. TCRdb keeps only in-frame clones here, not all; method: immunoSEQ multiplex PCR. The table includes 200,000 to 250,000 clones, roughly four fifths detected once. Sequences were obtained from peripheral blood. The receptors derive from an elderly woman with COVID-19, enrolled during active disease.

V gene TRBV4-1 combines with J gene TRBJ2-1; TRBD2 is a possible D gene (6 bases). Germline-derived CDR1 and CDR2 are MGHRA and YSYEKL. The V gene lost 3 bases and the J gene lost 6 bases, with 21 bases spanning the gap. The CDR3 spans 17 residues. This CDR3 reads CASSHPLAVVRLNEQFF. DNA of the CDR3: TGCGCCAGCAGCCATCCCTTAGCGGTTGTAAGGCTCAATGAGCAGTTCTTC.

This chain joins TRBV6-5 and TRBJ2-7; possible D gene TRBD2, 6 bases. Looked up from germline, CDR1 is MNHEY and CDR2 is SVGAGI. The CDR3 loop spans 11 amino acids. V was shortened by 6 bases and J by 7 bases, with 10 bases between the two germline ends. The DNA of the CDR3 is TGTGCCAGCAGGGACTACTGGGAGCAGTACTTC. It specifies CASRDYWEQYF.

The V gene is TRBV4-2, the J gene TRBJ2-1; 7 bases agree with TRBD2. The V segment lost 1 base and the J segment 2 bases; nucleotides outside the gene matches: 8. The germline gives CDR1 LGHNA, CDR2 YNFKEQ. CDR3 length equals 17 residues. Here the CDR3 DNA reads TGTGCCAGCAGCCAAGGGGGTCGGAGCGGGGCCTACAATGAGCAGTTCTTC. This encodes CASSQGGRSGAYNEQFF.

This clone came up a few times. The chain recombines TRBV29-1 with TRBJ2-1, with D possibly TRBD2 on 6 matching bases. V was pared by 4 bases and J by 5 bases, with 9 bases between. Germline V gene data show CDR1 as SQVTM and CDR2 as ANQGSEA. The CDR3 length is 12 residues. CDR3 nucleotide sequence: TGCAGCGTTGGGGGCGGGGACAATGAGCAGTTCTTC. Translating it yields CSVGGGDNEQFF.

V usage is TRBV5-1 and J usage is TRBJ1-2; TRBD1 matches 9 bases. Germline V CDR1 and CDR2: SGHRS, YFSETQ. The CDR3 has 17 amino acids. V lost 1 base and J lost 4; bases outside the gene matches: 11. The CDR3 sequence is CASSLTPGQGTFYGYTF. The CDR3 DNA follows: TGCGCCAGCAGCTTGACTCCTGGACAGGGGACTTTCTATGGCTACACCTTC.

The CDR3 region has the DNA TGTGCCAGTACCCCAATCGGACAGTCTAATGAAAAACTGTTTTTT. Protein product: CASTPIGQSNEKLFF. The gene calls are TRBV19 and TRBJ1-4; perhaps TRBD1 as D (6 bases). Per the germline V gene, CDR1 is LNHDA and CDR2 is SQIVND (reference sequence). The CDR3 sequence is 15 residues long. V lost 7 bases and J 3 bases, leaving 15 bases between the germline ends.

J is TRBJ1-5 and V is TRBV5-6; TRBD1 is a possible D gene (6 bases). Trimming pared 4 bases from V and 4 bases from J, leaving 12 bases between. There are 14 residues in the CDR3. Germline CDR1 is SGHDT and CDR2 is YYEEEE. The CDR3 sequence is CASSLGQTNQPQHF. CDR3 nucleotides: TGTGCCAGCAGCCTCGGACAGACAAATCAGCCCCAGCATTTT.

This clone was seen a single time. The CDR3 region has the DNA TGTGCCAGCAGCTTATCGGTGTCCGCCCCGGGCTACACCTTC. This encodes CASSLSVSAPGYTF. The J gene is TRBJ1-2, the V gene TRBV7-8; D gene uncertain. Germline CDR1 reads SGHVS; CDR2 reads FQNEAQ. CDR3 length equals 14 residues. V dropped 2 bases and J dropped 8 bases, with 15 bases sitting between them.

This chain uses TRBV28 with TRBJ2-3, with a possible D match to TRBD1 (5 bases). The length of the CDR3 is 13 residues. V shed 6 bases and J shed 3 bases, with 10 bases lying between them. Germline values: CDR1 MDHEN, CDR2 SYDVKM. CDR3 DNA sequence: TGTGCCAGCAGGGGGCAGGGAACAGATACGCAGTATTTT. Translating it yields CASRGQGTDTQYF.

The V call is TRBV5-6, the J call TRBJ1-3; TRBD1 aligns across 7 bases. CDR3 size: 15 residues. CDR1 SGHDT and CDR2 YYEEEE come from the germline V gene. The V segment lost 1 base and the J segment 2 bases; nucleotides outside the gene matches: 3. The CDR3, as DNA: TGTGCCAGCAGCTTGTGGCAGGGGGCTGGAAACACCATATATTTT. Its translation: CASSLWQGAGNTIYF.

The chain is built from TRBV29-1 and TRBJ2-3, with TRBD2 matching 8 bases. This CDR3 region has 15 residues. Germline assignment: CDR1 SQVTM and CDR2 ANQGSEA. Trimming cost V 0 bases and J 1 base; bases outside gene matches: 3. The CDR3 protein is CSVEEASGRTDTQYF. Written as DNA, the CDR3 is TGCAGCGTTGAAGAGGCTAGCGGGCGCACAGATACGCAGTATTTT.

The rearrangement links TRBV6-5 to TRBJ1-6, with D unresolved. Germline-derived CDR1 and CDR2 are MNHEY and SVGAGI. This CDR3 region has 14 residues. V lost 5 bases and J lost 11, with 16 bases in between. The CDR3 protein is CASSLSGAGPPLHF. DNA for the CDR3: TGTGCCAGCAGTCTGTCGGGAGCCGGGCCACCCCTCCACTTT.

This chain joins TRBV10-3 and TRBJ2-2; 8 bases are shared with TRBD1. CDR1 ENHRY and CDR2 SYGVKD come from the germline V gene. Trimming removed 3 bases from V and 9 bases from J; junction bases left unmatched: 6. The CDR3 consists of 14 residues. CDR3 protein: CAISDLDRGRELFF. The CDR3 coding sequence is TGTGCCATCAGTGATCTCGACAGGGGCCGGGAGCTGTTTTTT.